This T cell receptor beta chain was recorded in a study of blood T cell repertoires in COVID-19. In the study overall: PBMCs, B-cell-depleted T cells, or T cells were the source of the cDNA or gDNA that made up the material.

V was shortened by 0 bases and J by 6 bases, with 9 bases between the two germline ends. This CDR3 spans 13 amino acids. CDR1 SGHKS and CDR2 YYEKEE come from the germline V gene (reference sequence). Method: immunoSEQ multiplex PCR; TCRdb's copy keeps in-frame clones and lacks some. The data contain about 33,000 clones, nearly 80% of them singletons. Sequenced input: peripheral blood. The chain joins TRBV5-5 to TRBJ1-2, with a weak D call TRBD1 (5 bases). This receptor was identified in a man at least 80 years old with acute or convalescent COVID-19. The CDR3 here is CASSLVGGNGYTF. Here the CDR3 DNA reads TGTGCCAGCAGCTTGGTCGGGGGGAATGGCTACACCTTC.